This T cell receptor (beta chain) was documented in a study of T cell repertoires in ileal Crohn's disease. Germline V gene data show CDR1 as MNHNS and CDR2 as SASEGT. CDR3 length equals 13 residues. The ends lost 7 bases at V and 0 bases at J; junction bases unmatched: 0. Repertoires were generated with immunoSEQ multiplex PCR, while TCRdb's copy carries only in-frame clones and drops some. The repertoire has about 15,000 clones, about 73% of them found once; the top ten carry roughly 18%. Included were adult ileal or ileocolonic Crohn's patients indicated for ileocolonic resection. What was sequenced was ileal tissue. The J gene is TRBJ1-3, the V gene TRBV6-1; 7 bases are a match to TRBD1. This sequence was found in an adult with Crohn's disease. CDR3 nucleotide sequence: TGTGCCAGCACAGGGGGCTCTGGAAACACCATATATTTT. Translation gives CASTGGSGNTIYF.